This T cell receptor (beta chain) was captured by sequencing in a study of cytomegalovirus exposure and HLA in healthy donors. The protocol was immunoSEQ multiplex PCR, while the TCRdb copy is restricted to in-frame clones and leaves out a portion. The data show around 150,000 clones, roughly nine tenths seen once. About this clone itself: The antigen is unknown.

Germline CDR1 is SGHNT and CDR2 is YYREEE (reference sequence). Deletions cut 0 bases from V and 0 bases from J, with 9 bases between. This CDR3 has 15 amino acids. The study, taken as a whole, reports: In vitro assays verified that a few CMV-associated chains recognized CMV antigens specifically.

This clonotype was sampled from a woman aged 25 to 39 in good health and CMV-seronegative. The sequencing sample was made of PBMCs. The gene calls are TRBV5-4 and TRBJ1-1; D unresolved. CDR3 DNA sequence: TGTGCCAGCAGCTTGGTCGCCATGTTGAACACTGAAGCTTTCTTT. It is translated as CASSLVAMLNTEAFF.